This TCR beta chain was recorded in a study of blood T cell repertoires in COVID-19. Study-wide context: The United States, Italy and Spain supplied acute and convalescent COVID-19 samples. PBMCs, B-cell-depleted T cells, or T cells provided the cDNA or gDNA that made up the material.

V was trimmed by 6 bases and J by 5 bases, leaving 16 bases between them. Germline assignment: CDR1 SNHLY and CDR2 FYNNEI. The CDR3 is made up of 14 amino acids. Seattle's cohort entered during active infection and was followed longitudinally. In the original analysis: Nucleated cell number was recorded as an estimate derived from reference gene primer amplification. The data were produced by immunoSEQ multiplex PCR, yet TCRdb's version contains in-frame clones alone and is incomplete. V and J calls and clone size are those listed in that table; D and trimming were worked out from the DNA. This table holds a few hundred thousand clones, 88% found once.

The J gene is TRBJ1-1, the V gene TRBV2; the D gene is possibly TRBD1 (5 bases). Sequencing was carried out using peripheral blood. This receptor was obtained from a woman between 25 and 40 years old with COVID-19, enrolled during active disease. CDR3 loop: CASRPTGGGTEAFF. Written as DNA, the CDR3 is TGTGCCAGCAGGCCTACCGGGGGGGGTACTGAAGCTTTCTTT.